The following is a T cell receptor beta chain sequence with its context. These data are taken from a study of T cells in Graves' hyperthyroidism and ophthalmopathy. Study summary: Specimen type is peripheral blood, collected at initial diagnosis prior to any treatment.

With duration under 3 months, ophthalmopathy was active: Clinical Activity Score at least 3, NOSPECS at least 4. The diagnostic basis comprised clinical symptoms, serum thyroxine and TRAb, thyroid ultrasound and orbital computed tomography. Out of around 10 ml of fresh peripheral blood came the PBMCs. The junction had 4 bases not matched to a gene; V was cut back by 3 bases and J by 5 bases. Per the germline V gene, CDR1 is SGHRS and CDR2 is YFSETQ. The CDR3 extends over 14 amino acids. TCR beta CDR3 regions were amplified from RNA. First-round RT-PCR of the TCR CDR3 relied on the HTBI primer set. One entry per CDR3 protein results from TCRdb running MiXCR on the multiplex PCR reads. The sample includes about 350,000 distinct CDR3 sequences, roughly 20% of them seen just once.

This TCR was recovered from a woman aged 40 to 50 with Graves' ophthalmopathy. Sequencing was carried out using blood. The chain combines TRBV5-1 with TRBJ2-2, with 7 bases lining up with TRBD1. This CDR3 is CASSSQGDTGELFF. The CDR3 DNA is TGCGCCAGCAGCTCTCAGGGGGATACCGGGGAGCTGTTTTTT.